This is a list of T cell receptor beta chains from one sample in a study of OX40 agonist ivuxolimab in advanced cancers. Profiled with immunoSEQ multiplex PCR; TCRdb holds only in-frame clones, not every one. The sample carries around 50,000 clones, 85% to 95% recorded once. The specimen comprised CD4+ or CD8+ T cells sorted from blood, sampled in a trial of the OX40 agonist ivuxolimab. These receptors were obtained from an adult with an advanced solid tumor such as melanoma, head and neck, liver or kidney cancer. The CDR3 runs from the conserved cysteine through the conserved F or W. The D gene is left open where the match is weak. Rows give clone size only sometimes, using once, few, many, or a class for an expanded clone.

d_call: -; j_call: TRBJ1-5; clone_size: -; v_call: TRBV27; cdr3_length: 12; cdr3_aa: CASSQQGQPQHF; cdr3_nt: TGTGCCAGCAGTCAACAGGGCCAGCCCCAGCATTTT
d_call: -; j_call: TRBJ2-7; clone_size: -; v_call: TRBV28; cdr3_length: 13; cdr3_aa: CASLGQGSREQYF; cdr3_nt: TGTGCCAGCTTGGGGCAGGGTTCGAGGGAGCAGTACTTC
d_call: TRBD2; j_call: TRBJ2-1; clone_size: -; v_call: TRBV9; cdr3_length: 16; cdr3_aa: CASSVGLAGYDNEQFF; cdr3_nt: TGTGCCAGCAGCGTAGGTCTAGCGGGGTATGATAATGAGCAGTTCTTC
d_call: -; j_call: TRBJ1-4; clone_size: -; v_call: TRBV7-6; cdr3_length: 15; cdr3_aa: CASSLEGNRDEKLFF; cdr3_nt: TGTGCCAGCAGCTTAGAAGGAAACAGGGATGAAAAACTGTTTTTT
d_call: -; j_call: TRBJ1-1; clone_size: -; v_call: TRBV4-3; cdr3_length: 14; cdr3_aa: CASSLRAFPGEAFF; cdr3_nt: TGCGCCAGCAGCCTCCGGGCCTTTCCGGGCGAAGCTTTCTTT
d_call: -; j_call: TRBJ1-1; clone_size: -; v_call: TRBV30; cdr3_length: 16; cdr3_aa: CAWITPGAWVNTEAFF; cdr3_nt: TGTGCCTGGATCACCCCAGGGGCTTGGGTGAACACTGAAGCTTTCTTT
d_call: -; j_call: TRBJ2-3; clone_size: few; v_call: TRBV6-5; cdr3_length: 14; cdr3_aa: CASRGRSGVDTQYF; cdr3_nt: TGTGCCAGCCGGGGGAGATCCGGGGTCGATACGCAGTATTTT
d_call: -; j_call: TRBJ2-7; clone_size: -; v_call: TRBV27; cdr3_length: 14; cdr3_aa: CASSFAGYTYEQYF; cdr3_nt: TGTGCCAGCAGTTTTGCGGGATATACCTACGAGCAGTACTTC
d_call: -; j_call: TRBJ1-5; clone_size: -; v_call: TRBV19; cdr3_length: 13; cdr3_aa: CASSETETKPQHF; cdr3_nt: TGTGCCAGTAGTGAGACGGAGACAAAGCCCCAGCATTTT
d_call: -; j_call: TRBJ2-7; clone_size: -; v_call: TRBV4-1; cdr3_length: 15; cdr3_aa: CASSHNTGSAYEQYF; cdr3_nt: TGCGCCAGCAGCCATAATACAGGGTCAGCCTACGAGCAGTACTTC
d_call: -; j_call: TRBJ2-5; clone_size: -; v_call: TRBV6-1; cdr3_length: 14; cdr3_aa: CASTLGRSQETQYF; cdr3_nt: TGTGCCAGCACCCTGGGACGGTCCCAAGAGACCCAGTACTTC
d_call: -; j_call: TRBJ1-5; clone_size: -; v_call: TRBV27; cdr3_length: 15; cdr3_aa: CASSITSGGNQPQHF; cdr3_nt: TGTGCCAGCAGTATTACTTCAGGGGGCAATCAGCCCCAGCATTTT
d_call: TRBD2; j_call: TRBJ2-1; clone_size: -; v_call: TRBV7-9; cdr3_length: 17; cdr3_aa: CASSILGLAGVRNEQFF; cdr3_nt: TGTGCCAGCAGCATACTAGGACTAGCGGGAGTAAGGAATGAGCAGTTCTTC
d_call: -; j_call: TRBJ1-3; clone_size: -; v_call: TRBV6-5; cdr3_length: 14; cdr3_aa: CASSYSEFGNTIYF; cdr3_nt: TGTGCCAGCAGTTACTCGGAGTTTGGAAACACCATATATTTT
d_call: -; j_call: TRBJ2-7; clone_size: -; v_call: TRBV7-6; cdr3_length: 14; cdr3_aa: CASSPRGASYEQYF; cdr3_nt: TGTGCCAGCAGCCCCCGGGGGGCGTCCTACGAGCAGTACTTC
d_call: -; j_call: TRBJ1-2; clone_size: -; v_call: TRBV10-2; cdr3_length: 14; cdr3_aa: CASSESRGALGYTF; cdr3_nt: TGCGCCAGCAGTGAGTCGAGGGGAGCCCTTGGCTACACCTTC
d_call: -; j_call: TRBJ2-7; clone_size: once; v_call: TRBV7-2; cdr3_length: 13; cdr3_aa: CASSLISLNEQYF; cdr3_nt: TGTGCCAGCAGCTTAATCTCTCTCAACGAGCAGTACTTC
d_call: TRBD2; j_call: TRBJ2-7; clone_size: -; v_call: TRBV11-3; cdr3_length: 15; cdr3_aa: CASSLDSGSIYEQYF; cdr3_nt: TGTGCCAGCAGCTTAGATAGCGGGAGTATCTACGAGCAGTACTTC
d_call: -; j_call: TRBJ2-3; clone_size: -; v_call: TRBV27; cdr3_length: 12; cdr3_aa: CASSSSWDTQYF; cdr3_nt: TGTGCCAGCAGTTCCTCGTGGGATACGCAGTATTTT
d_call: -; j_call: TRBJ2-5; clone_size: -; v_call: TRBV19; cdr3_length: 13; cdr3_aa: CASSITGSGTQYF; cdr3_nt: TGTGCCAGTAGTATAACAGGGTCGGGGACCCAGTACTTC
d_call: TRBD1; j_call: TRBJ2-2; clone_size: -; v_call: TRBV5-1; cdr3_length: 17; cdr3_aa: CASSPSPGQGATGELFF; cdr3_nt: TGCGCCAGCAGCCCTAGCCCTGGACAGGGGGCGACCGGGGAGCTGTTTTTT
d_call: -; j_call: TRBJ2-5; clone_size: -; v_call: TRBV6-6; cdr3_length: 13; cdr3_aa: CASSYSGWGTQYF; cdr3_nt: TGTGCCAGCAGTTACTCCGGGTGGGGGACCCAGTACTTC
d_call: TRBD1; j_call: TRBJ2-7; clone_size: -; v_call: TRBV7-9; cdr3_length: 14; cdr3_aa: CASSVGQGTDEQYF; cdr3_nt: TGTGCCAGCAGCGTGGGACAGGGGACGGACGAGCAGTACTTC
d_call: -; j_call: TRBJ2-5; clone_size: -; v_call: TRBV28; cdr3_length: 17; cdr3_aa: CASSLLDGARYEETQYF; cdr3_nt: TGTGCCAGCAGTTTATTGGACGGGGCCCGGTATGAGGAGACCCAGTACTTC
d_call: -; j_call: TRBJ2-7; clone_size: -; v_call: TRBV4-2; cdr3_length: 16; cdr3_aa: CASSQGLQVPFYEQYF; cdr3_nt: TGTGCCAGCAGCCAAGGCCTACAGGTCCCTTTCTACGAGCAGTACTTC
d_call: -; j_call: TRBJ2-7; clone_size: once; v_call: TRBV9; cdr3_length: 15; cdr3_aa: CASSVEGREGYEQYF; cdr3_nt: TGTGCCAGCAGCGTAGAGGGGAGAGAGGGTTACGAGCAGTACTTC
d_call: -; j_call: TRBJ2-7; clone_size: -; v_call: TRBV6-5; cdr3_length: 11; cdr3_aa: CASRTLYEQYF; cdr3_nt: TGTGCCAGCAGAACCCTCTACGAGCAGTACTTC
d_call: -; j_call: TRBJ2-1; clone_size: -; v_call: TRBV6-5; cdr3_length: 13; cdr3_aa: CASSYSQRDEQFF; cdr3_nt: TGTGCCAGCAGTTACTCCCAAAGGGATGAGCAGTTCTTC
d_call: -; j_call: TRBJ2-1; clone_size: -; v_call: TRBV2; cdr3_length: 13; cdr3_aa: CASSESTGHEQFF; cdr3_nt: TGTGCCAGCAGTGAAAGTACGGGGCATGAGCAGTTCTTC
d_call: TRBD1; j_call: TRBJ2-2; clone_size: -; v_call: TRBV6-5; cdr3_length: 15; cdr3_aa: CASSQRTGGTGELFF; cdr3_nt: TGTGCCAGCAGTCAGAGGACAGGGGGGACCGGGGAGCTGTTTTTT
d_call: TRBD2; j_call: TRBJ2-2; clone_size: -; v_call: TRBV29-1; cdr3_length: 17; cdr3_aa: CSVEGLHGLANTGELFF; cdr3_nt: TGCAGCGTTGAAGGCCTCCATGGACTAGCGAACACCGGGGAGCTGTTTTTT
d_call: -; j_call: TRBJ2-4; clone_size: -; v_call: TRBV27; cdr3_length: 15; cdr3_aa: CASSLRSDRGYIQYF; cdr3_nt: TGTGCCAGCAGTTTAAGGTCCGACCGTGGTTACATTCAGTACTTC
d_call: TRBD2; j_call: TRBJ2-2; clone_size: -; v_call: TRBV6-4; cdr3_length: 16; cdr3_aa: CASSDSRRGAIGELFF; cdr3_nt: TGTGCCAGCAGTGACTCTAGGCGGGGGGCCATCGGGGAGCTGTTTTTT
d_call: -; j_call: TRBJ2-3; clone_size: -; v_call: TRBV6-5; cdr3_length: 14; cdr3_aa: CASSSHLYTDTQYF; cdr3_nt: TGTGCCAGCAGTTCCCACCTCTACACAGATACGCAGTATTTT
d_call: -; j_call: TRBJ2-5; clone_size: -; v_call: TRBV27; cdr3_length: 11; cdr3_aa: CASSSGETQYF; cdr3_nt: TGTGCCAGCAGTTCAGGGGAGACCCAGTACTTC
d_call: -; j_call: TRBJ2-7; clone_size: -; v_call: TRBV19; cdr3_length: 13; cdr3_aa: CASRFTGTYEQYF; cdr3_nt: TGTGCCAGTAGGTTCACCGGAACCTACGAGCAGTACTTC
d_call: -; j_call: TRBJ1-4; clone_size: -; v_call: TRBV7-8; cdr3_length: 14; cdr3_aa: CASSLGPGNEKLFF; cdr3_nt: TGTGCCAGCAGCTTGGGGCCTGGTAATGAAAAACTGTTTTTT
d_call: -; j_call: TRBJ2-7; clone_size: -; v_call: TRBV7-9; cdr3_length: 15; cdr3_aa: CASSPYRSGSYEQYF; cdr3_nt: TGTGCCAGCAGCCCTTACAGGAGTGGGTCCTACGAGCAGTACTTC
d_call: TRBD2; j_call: TRBJ2-7; clone_size: -; v_call: TRBV30; cdr3_length: 17; cdr3_aa: CAWSGLSGSPGTYEQYF; cdr3_nt: TGTGCCTGGAGTGGGTTAAGCGGGAGTCCCGGGACCTACGAGCAGTACTTC
d_call: TRBD1; j_call: TRBJ2-7; clone_size: -; v_call: TRBV9; cdr3_length: 12; cdr3_aa: CASSGDRSEQYF; cdr3_nt: TGTGCCAGCAGTGGGGACAGATCCGAGCAGTACTTC
d_call: TRBD1; j_call: TRBJ1-5; clone_size: -; v_call: TRBV19; cdr3_length: 14; cdr3_aa: CASRDRGANQPQHF; cdr3_nt: TGTGCCAGCCGGGACAGGGGAGCCAATCAGCCCCAGCATTTT
d_call: -; j_call: TRBJ1-2; clone_size: -; v_call: TRBV4-1; cdr3_length: 16; cdr3_aa: CASSQVPGQTNYGYTF; cdr3_nt: TGCGCCAGCAGCCAAGTACCGGGACAAACTAACTATGGCTACACCTTC
d_call: -; j_call: TRBJ1-3; clone_size: -; v_call: TRBV15; cdr3_length: 17; cdr3_aa: CATSRGVQGKDGNTIYF; cdr3_nt: TGTGCCACCAGCAGAGGAGTGCAGGGCAAAGATGGAAACACCATATATTTT
d_call: -; j_call: TRBJ1-1; clone_size: -; v_call: TRBV4-1; cdr3_length: 15; cdr3_aa: CASSQDSKANTEAFF; cdr3_nt: TGCGCCAGCAGCCAAGATTCAAAAGCGAACACTGAAGCTTTCTTT
d_call: TRBD1; j_call: TRBJ1-1; clone_size: -; v_call: TRBV27; cdr3_length: 15; cdr3_aa: CASSPSGTGATEAFF; cdr3_nt: TGTGCCAGCAGTCCCTCCGGGACAGGGGCCACTGAAGCTTTCTTT
d_call: TRBD2; j_call: TRBJ2-7; clone_size: -; v_call: TRBV6-1; cdr3_length: 18; cdr3_aa: CASSDFHPGLAGQNEQYF; cdr3_nt: TGTGCCAGCAGTGACTTCCATCCCGGACTAGCGGGACAGAACGAGCAGTACTTC
d_call: TRBD1; j_call: TRBJ2-2; clone_size: -; v_call: TRBV27; cdr3_length: 14; cdr3_aa: CATRDRGYTGELFF; cdr3_nt: TGTGCCACCCGGGACAGGGGTTACACCGGGGAGCTGTTTTTT
d_call: -; j_call: TRBJ1-1; clone_size: -; v_call: TRBV7-9; cdr3_length: 13; cdr3_aa: CATRFPGNTEAFF; cdr3_nt: TGTGCCACCCGGTTCCCCGGGAACACTGAAGCTTTCTTT
d_call: -; j_call: TRBJ2-3; clone_size: -; v_call: TRBV28; cdr3_length: 13; cdr3_aa: CASRDGGADTQYF; cdr3_nt: TGTGCCAGCAGGGATGGAGGGGCAGATACGCAGTATTTT
d_call: -; j_call: TRBJ2-4; clone_size: -; v_call: TRBV30; cdr3_length: 11; cdr3_aa: CAWSSQNIQYF; cdr3_nt: TGTGCCTGGAGTTCACAAAACATTCAGTACTTC
d_call: TRBD2; j_call: TRBJ2-5; clone_size: -; v_call: TRBV28; cdr3_length: 15; cdr3_aa: CASSWGGRSVETQYF; cdr3_nt: TGTGCCAGCAGTTGGGGCGGGAGGTCGGTGGAGACCCAGTACTTC
d_call: -; j_call: TRBJ1-1; clone_size: -; v_call: TRBV29-1; cdr3_length: 13; cdr3_aa: CSGVGGAYTEAFF; cdr3_nt: TGCAGCGGGGTAGGGGGGGCTTACACTGAAGCTTTCTTT
d_call: -; j_call: TRBJ1-5; clone_size: -; v_call: TRBV6-5; cdr3_length: 15; cdr3_aa: CASSSEGDGGQPQHF; cdr3_nt: TGTGCCAGCAGTAGTGAGGGGGATGGGGGTCAGCCCCAGCATTTT
d_call: -; j_call: TRBJ2-7; clone_size: -; v_call: TRBV4-1; cdr3_length: 16; cdr3_aa: CASSQDRLDGPYEQYF; cdr3_nt: TGCGCCAGCAGCCAAGATAGGCTAGATGGACCCTACGAGCAGTACTTC